This T cell receptor beta chain was identified in a study of T cell repertoires in cytomegalovirus infection. On the study more broadly: In public TCR beta signatures, there were indications of both CMV infection and matching HLA type.

This clonotype came up many times. The target antigen is unknown. A single record per CDR3 protein comes from TCRdb applying MiXCR to the reads. Of some 220,000 distinct CDR3 sequences listed, around 6.6% are singletons. This CDR3 contains 16 residues. Deletions cut 3 bases from V and 4 bases from J, with 17 bases between. Germline CDR1 SGHTA, CDR2 FQGNSA. Study-wide results and limits: Ex vivo, HLA-C-restricted CMV-specific TCR beta clonotypes prevailed over the rest of the response.

The material sequenced was PBMCs. The rearrangement uses TRBV7-2 and TRBJ2-3; possible D gene TRBD2, 6 bases. The receptor comes from a human donor in good health (CMV status not recorded). Some clones in this sample may be carry-over from other donors' samples. The CDR3 DNA follows: TGTGCCAGCAGCTTCGGTAGGCCGGGAGCCGCAGATACGCAGTATTTT. Amino acid sequence: CASSFGRPGAADTQYF.